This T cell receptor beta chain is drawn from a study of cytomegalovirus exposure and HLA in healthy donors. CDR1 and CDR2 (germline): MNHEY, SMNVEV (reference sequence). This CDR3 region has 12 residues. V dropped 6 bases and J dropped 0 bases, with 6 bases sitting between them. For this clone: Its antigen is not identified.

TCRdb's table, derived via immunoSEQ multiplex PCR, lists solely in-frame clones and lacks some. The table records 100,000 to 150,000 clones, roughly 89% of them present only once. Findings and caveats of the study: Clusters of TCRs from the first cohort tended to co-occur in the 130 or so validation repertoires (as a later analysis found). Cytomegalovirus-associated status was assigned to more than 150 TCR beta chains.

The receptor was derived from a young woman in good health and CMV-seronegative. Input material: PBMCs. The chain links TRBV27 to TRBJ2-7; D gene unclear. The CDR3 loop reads CASRAGSYEQYF. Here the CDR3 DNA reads TGTGCCAGCAGAGCAGGCTCCTACGAGCAGTACTTC.